The 26 T cell receptor beta chains reported below all come from one sample, sequenced in a study of CD8+CD57+ T cells in acquired aplastic anemia. Selection for sequencing was limited to patients who had shown CD8+CD57+ cell expansion by flow cytometry. Using genomic DNA as the template, TCR beta VDJ and CDR3 profiling was carried out. TCRdb reprocessed the reads via MiXCR and lists one record per CDR3 protein. The sample includes approximately 250,000 distinct CDR3 sequences, around 82% seen only once; the top ten take roughly two fifths. Sample: sorted CD4+, CD8+, or CD8+CD57+ T cells (not recorded which) from PBMCs. The receptors were sampled from a human donor with aplastic anemia.

This chain links TRBV20-1 with TRBJ2-7, with a tentative D call TRBD1 (5 bases). CDR1 and CDR2 (germline): DFQATT, SNEGSKA (reference sequence). The CDR3 is 14 residues long. Trimming removed 4 bases at V and 2 bases at J, with 15 bases between. The CDR3 spells CSATLGDSTYEQYF. CDR3 DNA sequence: TGCAGTGCTACCCTAGGGGATAGCACCTACGAGCAGTACTTC.

On this clonotype itself: At one of its ends the junction is not consistent with the germline gene, which may arise from a read error. This chain uses TRBV7-9 with TRBJ2-5, with D possibly matching TRBD2 (6 bases). Germline CDR1 reads SEHNR; CDR2 reads FQNEAQ (reference sequence). The length of the CDR3 is 14 residues. In DNA form, the CDR3 reads TGTGCCAGCAGCAGAGCGGGTAGCCAAGGGGCCCACGTCTTC. This encodes CASSRAGSQGAHVF. Full variable domain (outside the CDR3, taken from reference TRBV7-9 and TRBJ2-5): DTGVSQNPRHKITKRGQNVTFRCDPISEHNRLYWYRQTLGQGPEFLTYFQNEAQLEKSRLLSDRFSAERPKGSFSTLEIQRTEQGDSAMYLCASSRAGSQGAHVFGPGTRLLVL.

J is TRBJ2-3 and V is TRBV7-2, with 8 positions matching TRBD2. The germline V gene encodes CDR1 SGHTA and CDR2 FQGNSA. This CDR3 has 14 residues. Germline trimming cut 4 bases from V and 8 bases from J; bases unmatched to any gene: 8. As DNA, the CDR3 is TGTGCCAGCAGCTCTGCGGGGGGTCTCGCTACGCAGTATTTT. Translating it yields CASSSAGGLATQYF.

As to this clonotype: This clone may be a read error of a much larger clone one base away. The CDR3 does not end in the conserved phenylalanine or tryptophan, so this is likely a read error. Because the CDR3's place on the DNA is in doubt, the DNA is left out and the CDR3 is given as listed by TCRdb. The rearrangement joins TRBV7-2 to TRBJ1-2; TRBD1 reflects the table's D call only, with no check against the DNA. Per germline, CDR1 SGHTA and CDR2 FQGNSA. Inclusive of both ends, the CDR3 amounts to 13 amino acids. CDR3 region: CASSWGQGSNYSY.

This clonotype was detected only once. The chain carries TRBV11-3 and TRBJ2-1, with a weak D call TRBD1 (6 bases). This CDR3 region has 13 residues. Germline CDR1 reads SGHNT; CDR2 reads YENEEA. With 1 base removed from V and 8 bases from J, the gap between germline ends came to 9 bases. The CDR3 nucleotides read TGTGCCAGCAGCTTAGGGCGGACAGATGAGCAGTTCTTC. This codes for CASSLGRTDEQFF.

Note on this clonotype: Here the CDR3 omits its conserved ending phenylalanine or tryptophan, so a read error is the likely source. Because the CDR3's place on the DNA is in doubt, the DNA is left out and the CDR3 is given as listed by TCRdb. This chain links TRBV15 with TRBJ2-7; TRBD1 is the table's D call and was not checked against the DNA. The CDR3 numbers 18 amino acids, ends counted. Germline CDR1 LNHNV, CDR2 YYDKDF (reference sequence). The CDR3 here is CATSIGSDQETQYFGPGT.

A remark on this clonotype: Lacking the conserved final phenylalanine or tryptophan, this CDR3 likely reflects a read error. No DNA is shown, since the ends of the CDR3 on it are uncertain; the CDR3 is the one TCRdb lists. CDR3 sequence: CASSLQGNEQLFG. V gene TRBV7-3 combines with J gene TRBJ2-3; the tabulated D call, TRBD1, remains unverified against the DNA. Germline V gene data show CDR1 as SGHTA and CDR2 as FQGTGA. The CDR3 adds up to 13 amino acids, both ends counted.

The J gene is TRBJ2-5, the V gene TRBV11-3; D is possibly TRBD1 or TRBD2 (5 bases each). Germline-derived CDR1 and CDR2 are SGHNT and YENEEA. The ends were cut back, 3 bases at V and 13 bases at J, with 24 bases in the middle. CDR3 length: 15 residues. DNA for the CDR3: TGTGCCAGCAGCTTTGACGGAACTGGGAGAGCGACAGCGTACTTC. Protein: CASSFDGTGRATAYF.

In the case of this clonotype: At one boundary the junction diverges from the germline segment, which might be a read error. The chain recombines TRBV25-1 with TRBJ2-1; TRBD2 aligns across 7 bases. The CDR3 runs to 15 residues. The germline V gene has CDR1 MGHDK and CDR2 SYGVNS. The CDR3 nucleotides are TGTGCCAGTAGTATCGCAGCGGGATCCTGCAATGCGCAGTATTTC. Amino acids: CASSIAAGSCNAQYF.

This clonotype was seen ten or more times. The V gene is TRBV12-3 or TRBV12-4, the J gene TRBJ2-5, with TRBD1 as a possible D gene (6 bases). The CDR3 is 13 residues long. V lost 2 bases, J lost 5 bases, and 9 bases lay in between. This chain's CDR3 is CASSLLGAETQYF. Here the CDR3 DNA reads TGTGCCAGCAGTTTATTGGGGGCCGAGACCCAGTACTTC.

The gene calls are TRBV20-1 and TRBJ2-1; D not certain. Trimming cost V 0 bases and J 6 bases, with 18 bases left between them. The CDR3 spans 16 residues. The germline gives CDR1 DFQATT, CDR2 SNEGSKA (reference sequence). In DNA form, the CDR3 reads TGCAGTGCTAGAGATTCTCCGCGGATGCTACGCAATGAGCAGTTCTTC. The encoded protein is CSARDSPRMLRNEQFF.

V is TRBV7-8 and J is TRBJ1-5; no definite D call. The better agreement between TRBJ2-3 and the DNA end casts doubt on the J call. Germline V CDR1 and CDR2: SGHVS, FQNEAQ. This CDR3 comprises 14 residues. CDR3 sequence (DNA): TGTGCCAGCAGTGAGTCGGAAAGTCCCGAGACGCAGTATTTT. Residues: CASSESESPETQYF.

In the case of this clonotype: An end of the junction differs from the germline gene, which may be a read error. V and J are TRBV19 and TRBJ2-7; D is ambiguous. The germline V gene encodes CDR1 LNHDA and CDR2 SQIVND (reference sequence). The CDR3 covers 15 residues. CDR3 amino acids: CASSMLGPLLYEQYF. The CDR3 DNA reads TGTGCCAGCAGTATGCTAGGGCCCCTACTCTACGAGCAGTACTTC.

Here the CDR3 reads CATSRTLAGEYEQYF. The CDR3 DNA sequence: TGTGCCACCAGCAGAACACTAGCGGGGGAATACGAGCAGTACTTC. V and J are TRBV15 and TRBJ2-7; 11 bases agree with TRBD2. Trimming removed 2 bases from V and 4 bases from J; junction bases left unmatched: 4. This CDR3 comprises 15 residues. CDR1 and CDR2 (germline): LNHNV, YYDKDF (reference sequence).

This chain joins TRBV5-4 and TRBJ2-5; TRBD2 is a possible D gene (5 bases). The CDR3 totals 14 residues. Per germline, CDR1 SGHNT and CDR2 YYREEE (reference sequence). Trimming cost V 10 bases and J 0 bases, with 16 bases left between them. CDR3 in DNA: TGTGCCTGCGAGGTAGCGAGGTACCAAGAGACCCAGTACTTC. It is translated as CACEVARYQETQYF.

The CDR3 here is CASSPRTESYNSPLHF. The CDR3 DNA follows: TGTGCCAGCAGCCCAAGGACGGAAAGCTATAATTCACCCCTCCACTTT. V gene TRBV11-3 combines with J gene TRBJ1-6; no clear D gene. Germline assignment: CDR1 SGHNT and CDR2 YENEEA. V shed 5 bases and J shed 3 bases, with 14 bases lying between them. The CDR3 has 16 residues.

This clonotype has only a few counts. The chain links TRBV25-1 to TRBJ2-1; D is unclear. Germline CDR1 is MGHDK and CDR2 is SYGVNS. Trimming shortened V by 5 bases and J by 0 bases, and 11 bases separated the two germline ends. This CDR3 is built from 15 residues. CDR3 loop: CASSSMGYSYNEQFF. In nucleotides, the CDR3 is TGTGCCAGCAGTTCTATGGGATACTCCTACAATGAGCAGTTCTTC.

The chain combines TRBV11-3 with TRBJ2-7; no clear D gene. The CDR3 covers 14 residues. CDR1 and CDR2 from the germline V gene are SGHNT and YENEEA. Between the trimmed V and J ends, which lost 0 bases and 2 bases, there was a span of 8 bases. CDR3 protein: CASSLDMRAYEQYV. The DNA of the CDR3 is TGTGCCAGCAGCTTAGATATGAGAGCCTACGAGCAGTACGTC.

Turning to this clonotype: It is likely a read error, because the conserved phenylalanine at the end of the CDR3 is missing. No DNA is shown, since the ends of the CDR3 on it are uncertain; the CDR3 is the one TCRdb lists. The rearrangement links TRBV9 to TRBJ2-3; the table calls TRBD1, which could not be checked here. The CDR3 numbers 13 amino acids, ends counted. CDR1 is SGDLS and CDR2 is YYNGEE in the germline V gene. CDR3 region: CASGVGGNDKYFV.

A word on this clonotype: It is likely a read error, because the conserved phenylalanine at the end of the CDR3 is missing. V gene TRBV7-9 combines with J gene TRBJ2-5; a weak D match, TRBD2 (5 bases). This CDR3 comprises 13 residues. Germline-derived CDR1 and CDR2 are SEHNR and FQNEAQ (reference sequence). CDR3 bases: TGTGTCAGCAGCTTACTACCCGGGGAGCCCCAGTACTGC. Translating it yields CVSSLLPGEPQYC.

This clonotype was recorded once. The rearrangement uses TRBV7-8 and TRBJ2-7, with unresolved D. Between the trimmed V and J ends, which lost 5 bases and 13 bases, there was a span of 27 bases. This CDR3 comprises 15 residues. Germline V CDR1 and CDR2: SGHVS, FQNEAQ. The CDR3 sequence: CASSIVGGPDTQYYV. The CDR3 coding sequence is TGTGCCAGCAGCATAGTAGGCGGTCCCGATACGCAGTATTACGTC.

As regards this clonotype: It is likely a read error, because the conserved phenylalanine at the end of the CDR3 is missing. The limits of the CDR3 on the DNA are not certain, so only TCRdb's listed CDR3 is given. The chain is built from TRBV15 and TRBJ2-6; the table names TRBD2, a call not compared with the DNA. Germline V gives CDR1 LNHNV, CDR2 YYDKDF (reference sequence). The CDR3 contains 16 residues when both ends are counted. CDR3 residues: CASSLASRQGTKDLTL.

The chain recombines TRBV20-1 with TRBJ1-2; D is uncertain. V was shortened by 6 bases and J by 7 bases, with 21 bases between the two germline ends. Germline V CDR1 and CDR2: DFQATT, SNEGSKA (reference sequence). The CDR3 extends over 14 amino acids. The CDR3 DNA is TGCAGTGCCGTACCCATCAGTTGCTTAGCTGGCTACACCTTC. Translation gives CSAVPISCLAGYTF.

This clonotype was seen a single time. The CDR3 carries no conserved terminal phenylalanine or tryptophan, so it likely arises from a read error. It is unclear where the CDR3 begins or ends on the DNA, so no DNA is shown, and the CDR3 is as TCRdb lists it. CDR3 protein: CASSRSPNNEQDY. This chain joins TRBV7-9 and TRBJ2-1. Germline-derived CDR1 and CDR2 are SEHNR and FQNEAQ (reference sequence). The CDR3 extends over 13 residues, inclusive of both ends.

This clonotype was seen just once. V gene TRBV7-9 combines with J gene TRBJ1-6; D may be TRBD1 (5 bases). Deletions cut 5 bases from V and 19 bases from J, with 27 bases between. CDR1 is SEHNR and CDR2 is FQNEAQ in the germline V gene (reference sequence). The CDR3 spans 15 residues. DNA of the CDR3: TGTGCCAGCAGCCCTGTAGGGACGGACGAGTCCGTCGGGCACTTT. It yields the protein CASSPVGTDESVGHF.

Comment on this clonotype: This CDR3 fails to terminate in the conserved phenylalanine or tryptophan, so it likely reflects a read error. The DNA is omitted, as the CDR3 cannot be located on it reliably, and the CDR3 follows TCRdb's listing. The genes are TRBV7-8 and TRBJ2-5; the table gives TRBD2 as D, unverified against the DNA. The CDR3 sequence runs 13 residues, both termini included. Looked up from germline, CDR1 is SGHVS and CDR2 is FQNEAQ. The CDR3 reads CASSLAGQAATYY.